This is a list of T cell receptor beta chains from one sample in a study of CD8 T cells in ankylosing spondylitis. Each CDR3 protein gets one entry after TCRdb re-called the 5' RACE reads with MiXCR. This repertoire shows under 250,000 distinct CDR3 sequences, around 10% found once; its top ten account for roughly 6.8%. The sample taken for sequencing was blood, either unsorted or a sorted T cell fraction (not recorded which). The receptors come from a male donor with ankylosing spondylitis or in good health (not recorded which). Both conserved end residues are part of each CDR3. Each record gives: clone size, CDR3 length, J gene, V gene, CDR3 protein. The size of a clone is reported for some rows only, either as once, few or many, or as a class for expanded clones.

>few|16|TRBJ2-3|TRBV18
CASSPQVETATDTQYF
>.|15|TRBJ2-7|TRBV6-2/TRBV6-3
CASRPTSGSHYEQYF
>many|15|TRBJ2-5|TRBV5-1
CASSFLTGAQETQYF
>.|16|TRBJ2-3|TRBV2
CAGRTGVPSGADTQYF
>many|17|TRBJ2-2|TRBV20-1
CSARPRLAGVNTGELFF
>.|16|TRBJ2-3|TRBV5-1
CASSLQGPYNTDTQYF
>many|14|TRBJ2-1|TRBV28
CASSLAGHYNEQFF
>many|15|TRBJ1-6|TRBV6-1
CASSGWTGVGSPLHF
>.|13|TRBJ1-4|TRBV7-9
CASDGGTNEKLFF
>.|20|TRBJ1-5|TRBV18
CASSPNRDRGRQYSNQPQHF
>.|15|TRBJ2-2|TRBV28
CASRAGQPNTGELFF
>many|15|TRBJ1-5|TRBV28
CASSSWDRSHQPQHF
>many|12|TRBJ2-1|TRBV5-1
CASSLASGEQFF
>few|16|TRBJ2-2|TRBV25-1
CASSEDTRSDTGELFF
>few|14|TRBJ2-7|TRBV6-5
CASSYSGRPYEQYF